This T cell receptor (beta chain) stems from a study of blood T cell repertoires in COVID-19. Study overall: Samples representing acute and convalescent COVID-19 were sourced from the United States, Italy and Spain. T cells, B-cell-depleted T cells, or PBMCs supplied cDNA or gDNA.

Trimming shortened V by 0 bases and J by 5 bases, and 4 bases separated the two germline ends. The CDR3 is 12 amino acids. From germline, CDR1 is LGHNA and CDR2 YNFKEQ. Seattle's cohort entered during active infection and was followed longitudinally. The table came from immunoSEQ multiplex PCR; TCRdb's copy has only in-frame clones and leaves some out. The repertoire holds around 400,000 clones, with around 87% as singletons. This chain joins TRBV4-2 and TRBJ1-1, with D unclear. Input material: peripheral blood. This clonotype was obtained from a woman aged 55-70 years with COVID-19, enrolled during active disease. CDR3 coding DNA: TGTGCCAGCAGCCAAGATCGGACTGAAGCTTTCTTT. It is translated as CASSQDRTEAFF.